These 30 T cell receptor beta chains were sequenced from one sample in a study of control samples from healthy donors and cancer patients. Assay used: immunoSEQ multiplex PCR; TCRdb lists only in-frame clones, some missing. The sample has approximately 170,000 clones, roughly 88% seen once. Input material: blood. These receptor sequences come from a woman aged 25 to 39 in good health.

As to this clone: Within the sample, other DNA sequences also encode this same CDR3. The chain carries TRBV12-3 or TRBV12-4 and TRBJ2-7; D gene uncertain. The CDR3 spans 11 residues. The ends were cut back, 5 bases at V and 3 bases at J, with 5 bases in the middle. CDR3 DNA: TGTGCCAGCAGTCCTAGCTACGAGCAGTACTTC. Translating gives CASSPSYEQYF.

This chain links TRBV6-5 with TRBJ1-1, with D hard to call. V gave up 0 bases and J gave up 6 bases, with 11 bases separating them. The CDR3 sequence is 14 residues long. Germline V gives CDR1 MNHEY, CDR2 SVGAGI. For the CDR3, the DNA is TGTGCCAGCAGTTACTCCGGACGAACCCCTGAAGCTTTCTTT. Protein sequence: CASSYSGRTPEAFF.

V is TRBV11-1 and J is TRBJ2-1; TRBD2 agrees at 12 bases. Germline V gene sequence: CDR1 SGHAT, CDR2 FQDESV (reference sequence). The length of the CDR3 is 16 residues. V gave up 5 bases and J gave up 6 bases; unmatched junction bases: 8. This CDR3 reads CASSDRLAGDINEQFF. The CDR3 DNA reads TGTGCCAGCAGCGACCGACTAGCGGGAGATATCAATGAGCAGTTCTTC.

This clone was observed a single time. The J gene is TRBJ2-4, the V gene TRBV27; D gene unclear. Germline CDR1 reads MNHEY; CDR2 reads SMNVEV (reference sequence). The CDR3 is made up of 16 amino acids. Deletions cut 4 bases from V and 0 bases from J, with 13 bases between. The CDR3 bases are TGTGCCAGCAGTTGGGATGTTAAATTAGCCAAAAACATTCAGTACTTC. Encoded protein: CASSWDVKLAKNIQYF.

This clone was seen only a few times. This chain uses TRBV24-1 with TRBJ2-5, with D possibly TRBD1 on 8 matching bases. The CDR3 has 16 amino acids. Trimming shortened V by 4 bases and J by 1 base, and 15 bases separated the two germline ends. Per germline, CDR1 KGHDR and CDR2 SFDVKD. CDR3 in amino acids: CATSEGGTGIQETQYF. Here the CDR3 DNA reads TGTGCCACCAGTGAGGGGGGGACAGGCATCCAAGAGACCCAGTACTTC.

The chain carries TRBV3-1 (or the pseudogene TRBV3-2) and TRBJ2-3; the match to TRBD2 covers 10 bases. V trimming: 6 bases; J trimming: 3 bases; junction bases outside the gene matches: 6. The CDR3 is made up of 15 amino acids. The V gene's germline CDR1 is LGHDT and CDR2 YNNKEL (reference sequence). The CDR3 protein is CASSKLAGLTDTQYF. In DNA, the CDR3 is TGTGCCAGCAGTAAACTAGCGGGACTGACAGATACGCAGTATTTT.

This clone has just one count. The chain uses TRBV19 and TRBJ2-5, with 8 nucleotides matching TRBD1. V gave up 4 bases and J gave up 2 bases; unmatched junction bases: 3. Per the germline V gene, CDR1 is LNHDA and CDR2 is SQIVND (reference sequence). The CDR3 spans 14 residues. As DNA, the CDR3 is TGTGCCAGTAGTACCAGACAGGGGCAAGAGACCCAGTACTTC. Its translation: CASSTRQGQETQYF.

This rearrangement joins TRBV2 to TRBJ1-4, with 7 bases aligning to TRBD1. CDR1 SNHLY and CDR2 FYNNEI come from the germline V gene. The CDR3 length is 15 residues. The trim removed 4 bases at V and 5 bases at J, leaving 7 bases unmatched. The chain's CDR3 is CASSAATGRNEKLFF. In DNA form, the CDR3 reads TGTGCCAGCAGTGCAGCGACAGGGCGGAATGAAAAACTGTTTTTT.

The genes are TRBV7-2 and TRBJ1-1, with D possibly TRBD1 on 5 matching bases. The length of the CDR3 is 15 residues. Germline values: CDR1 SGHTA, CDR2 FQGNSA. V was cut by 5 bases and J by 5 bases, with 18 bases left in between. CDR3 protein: CASSPSVRVGTEAFF. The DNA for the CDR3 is TGTGCCAGCAGCCCGAGCGTCAGGGTAGGAACTGAAGCTTTCTTT.

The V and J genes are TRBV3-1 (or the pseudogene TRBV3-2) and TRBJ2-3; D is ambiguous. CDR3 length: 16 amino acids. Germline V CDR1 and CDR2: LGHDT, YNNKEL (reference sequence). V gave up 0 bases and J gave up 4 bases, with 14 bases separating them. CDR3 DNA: TGTGCCAGCAGCCAAGATCCAGCTCTTTCGTCAGATACGCAGTATTTT. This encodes CASSQDPALSSDTQYF.

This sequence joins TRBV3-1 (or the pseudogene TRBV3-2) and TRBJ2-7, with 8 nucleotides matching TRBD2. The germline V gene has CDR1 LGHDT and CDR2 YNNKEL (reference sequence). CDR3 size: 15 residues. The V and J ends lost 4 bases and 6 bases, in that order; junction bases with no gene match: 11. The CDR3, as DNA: TGTGCCAGCAGCCTATATTCCGGGACTAGAAGCGAGCAGTACTTC. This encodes CASSLYSGTRSEQYF.

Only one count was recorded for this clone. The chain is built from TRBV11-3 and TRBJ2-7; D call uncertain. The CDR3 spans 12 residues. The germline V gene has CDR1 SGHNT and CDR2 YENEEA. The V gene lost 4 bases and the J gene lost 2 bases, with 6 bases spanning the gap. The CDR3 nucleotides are TGTGCCAGCAGCTCCTCCCCCTACGAGCAGTACTTC. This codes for CASSSSPYEQYF.

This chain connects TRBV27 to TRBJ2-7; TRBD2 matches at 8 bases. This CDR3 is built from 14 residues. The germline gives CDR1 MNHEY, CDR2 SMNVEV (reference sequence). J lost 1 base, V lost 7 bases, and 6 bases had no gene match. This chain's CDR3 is CASTNGGASYEQYF. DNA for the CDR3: TGTGCCAGCACCAACGGGGGGGCGTCCTACGAGCAGTACTTC.

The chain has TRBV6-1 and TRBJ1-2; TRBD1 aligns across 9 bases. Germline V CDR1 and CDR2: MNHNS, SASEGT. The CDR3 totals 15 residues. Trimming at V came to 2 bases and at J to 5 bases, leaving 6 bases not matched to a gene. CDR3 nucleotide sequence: TGTGCCAGCAGTGAATCCTCGACAGGGGGTTATGGCTACACCTTC. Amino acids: CASSESSTGGYGYTF.

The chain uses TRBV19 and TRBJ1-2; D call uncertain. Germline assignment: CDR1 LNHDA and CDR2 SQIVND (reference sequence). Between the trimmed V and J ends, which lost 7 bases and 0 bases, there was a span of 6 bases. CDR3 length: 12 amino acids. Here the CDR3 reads CASTQANYGYTF. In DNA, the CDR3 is TGTGCCAGTACCCAGGCTAACTATGGCTACACCTTC. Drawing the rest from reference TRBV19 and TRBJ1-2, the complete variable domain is DGGITQSPKYLFRKEGQNVTLSCEQNLNHDAMYWYRQDPGQGLRLIYYSQIVNDFQKGDIAEGYSVSREKKESFPLTVTSAQKNPTAFYLCASTQANYGYTFGSGTRLTVV.

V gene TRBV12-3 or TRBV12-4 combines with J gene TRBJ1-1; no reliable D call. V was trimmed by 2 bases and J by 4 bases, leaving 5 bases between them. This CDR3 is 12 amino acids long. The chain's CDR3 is CASSLRATEAFF. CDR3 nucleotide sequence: TGTGCCAGCAGTTTACGGGCCACTGAAGCTTTCTTT.

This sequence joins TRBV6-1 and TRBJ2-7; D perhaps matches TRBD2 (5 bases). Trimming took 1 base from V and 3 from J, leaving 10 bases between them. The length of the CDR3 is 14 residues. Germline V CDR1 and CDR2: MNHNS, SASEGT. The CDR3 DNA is TGTGCCAGCAGTGAAGTCGGGGAGCGCTACGAGCAGTACTTC. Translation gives CASSEVGERYEQYF.

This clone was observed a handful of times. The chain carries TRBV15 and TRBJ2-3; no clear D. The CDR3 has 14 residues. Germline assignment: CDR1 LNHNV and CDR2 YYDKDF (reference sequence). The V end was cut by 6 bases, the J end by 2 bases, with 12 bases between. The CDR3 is CATRVAASTDTQYF. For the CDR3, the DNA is TGTGCCACCAGGGTTGCGGCTTCCACAGATACGCAGTATTTT.

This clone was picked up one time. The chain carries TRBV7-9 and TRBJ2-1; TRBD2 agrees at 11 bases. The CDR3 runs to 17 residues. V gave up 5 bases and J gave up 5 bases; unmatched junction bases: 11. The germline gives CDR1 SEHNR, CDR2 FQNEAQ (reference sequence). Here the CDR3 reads CASSPTRLAGTDNEQFF. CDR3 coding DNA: TGTGCCAGCAGCCCAACCAGACTAGCGGGGACCGACAATGAGCAGTTCTTC.

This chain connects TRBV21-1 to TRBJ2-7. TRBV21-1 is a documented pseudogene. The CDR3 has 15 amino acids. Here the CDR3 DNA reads TGTGCCAGCAGCACGGGGCTAGGGGAGCCCTACGAGCAGTACTTC. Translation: CASSTGLGEPYEQYF.

The CDR3 coding sequence is TGTGCCAGCAGCTTGTTAGCGACAGGGGGCGAGACCCAGTACTTC. Residues: CASSLLATGGETQYF. V gene TRBV5-5 combines with J gene TRBJ2-5; 10 bases match TRBD1. The germline V gene has CDR1 SGHKS and CDR2 YYEKEE (reference sequence). V lost 1 base to trimming and J lost 5 bases; unmatched junction nucleotides: 5. The CDR3 totals 15 residues.

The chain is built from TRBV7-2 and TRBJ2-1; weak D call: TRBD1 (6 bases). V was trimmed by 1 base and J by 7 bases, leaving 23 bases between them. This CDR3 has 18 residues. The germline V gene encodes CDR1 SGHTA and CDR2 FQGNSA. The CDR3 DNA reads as TGTGCCAGCAGCTTAGTGGCAGGGGCCGGCTTAGGCGGTAATGAGCAGTTCTTC. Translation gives CASSLVAGAGLGGNEQFF.

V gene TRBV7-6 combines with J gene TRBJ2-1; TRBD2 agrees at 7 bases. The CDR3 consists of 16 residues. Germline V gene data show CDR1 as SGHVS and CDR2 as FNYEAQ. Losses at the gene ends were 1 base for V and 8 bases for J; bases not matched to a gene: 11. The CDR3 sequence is CASSLVGTIRIDEQFF. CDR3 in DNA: TGTGCCAGCAGCTTAGTGGGGACTATTAGGATCGATGAGCAGTTCTTC.

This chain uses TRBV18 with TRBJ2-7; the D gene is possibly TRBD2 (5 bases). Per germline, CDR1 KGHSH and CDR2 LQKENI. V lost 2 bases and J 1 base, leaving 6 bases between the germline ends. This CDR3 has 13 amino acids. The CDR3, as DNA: TGTGCCAGCTCACCAGGACTTTCCTACGAGCAGTACTTC. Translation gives CASSPGLSYEQYF.

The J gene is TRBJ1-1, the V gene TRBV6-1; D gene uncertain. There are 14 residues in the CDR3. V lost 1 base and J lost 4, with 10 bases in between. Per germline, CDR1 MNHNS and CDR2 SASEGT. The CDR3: CASSEGGLGTEAFF. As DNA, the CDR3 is TGTGCCAGCAGTGAAGGGGGTCTGGGCACTGAAGCTTTCTTT.

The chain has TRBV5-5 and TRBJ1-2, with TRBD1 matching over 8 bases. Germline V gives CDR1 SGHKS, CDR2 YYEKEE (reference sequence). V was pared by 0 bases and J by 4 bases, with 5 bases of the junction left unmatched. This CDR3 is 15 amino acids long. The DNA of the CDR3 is TGTGCCAGCAGCTTGGGTGGACAGGGCCCCTATGGCTACACCTTC. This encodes CASSLGGQGPYGYTF.

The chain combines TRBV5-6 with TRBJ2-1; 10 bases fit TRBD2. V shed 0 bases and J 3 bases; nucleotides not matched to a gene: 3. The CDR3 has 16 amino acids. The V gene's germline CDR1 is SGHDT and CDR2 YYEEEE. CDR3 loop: CASSLVTSGVYNEQFF. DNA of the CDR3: TGTGCCAGCAGCTTGGTAACTAGCGGGGTCTACAATGAGCAGTTCTTC.

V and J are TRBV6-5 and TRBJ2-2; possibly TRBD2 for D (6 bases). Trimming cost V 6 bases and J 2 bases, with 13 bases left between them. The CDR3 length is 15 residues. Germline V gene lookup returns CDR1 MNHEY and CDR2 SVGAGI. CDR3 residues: CASRRRDGNTGELFF. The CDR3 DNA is TGTGCCAGCAGGAGGAGGGACGGAAACACCGGGGAGCTGTTTTTT.

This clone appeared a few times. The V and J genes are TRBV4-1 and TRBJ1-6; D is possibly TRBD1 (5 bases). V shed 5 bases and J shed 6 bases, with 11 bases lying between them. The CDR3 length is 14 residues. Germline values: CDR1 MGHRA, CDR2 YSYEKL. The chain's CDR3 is CASSSRVFNSPLHF. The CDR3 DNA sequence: TGCGCCAGCAGCAGCAGGGTGTTTAATTCACCCCTCCACTTT.

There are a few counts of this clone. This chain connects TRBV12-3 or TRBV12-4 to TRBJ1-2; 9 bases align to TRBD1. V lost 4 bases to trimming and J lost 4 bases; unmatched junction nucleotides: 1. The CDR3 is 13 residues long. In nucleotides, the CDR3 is TGTGCCAGCAGTTCGGGACAGGGCTATGGCTACACCTTC. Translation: CASSSGQGYGYTF.